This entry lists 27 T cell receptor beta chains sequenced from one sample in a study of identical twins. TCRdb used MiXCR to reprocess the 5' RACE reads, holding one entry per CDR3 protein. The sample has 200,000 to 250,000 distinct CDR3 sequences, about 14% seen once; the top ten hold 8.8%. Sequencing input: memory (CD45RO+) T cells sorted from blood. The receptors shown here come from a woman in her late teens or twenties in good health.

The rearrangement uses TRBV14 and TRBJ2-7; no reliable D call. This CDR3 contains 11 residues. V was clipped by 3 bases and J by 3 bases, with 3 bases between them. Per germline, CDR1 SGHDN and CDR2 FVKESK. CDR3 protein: CASSQHYEQYF. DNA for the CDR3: TGTGCCAGCAGCCAGCACTACGAGCAGTACTTC.

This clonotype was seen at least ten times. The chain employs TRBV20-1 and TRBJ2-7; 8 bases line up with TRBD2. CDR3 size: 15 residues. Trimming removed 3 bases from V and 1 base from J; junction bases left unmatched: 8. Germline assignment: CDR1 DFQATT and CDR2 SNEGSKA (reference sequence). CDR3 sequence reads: CSASPISGNSYEQYF. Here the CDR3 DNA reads TGCAGTGCTAGTCCTATTAGCGGGAATTCCTACGAGCAGTACTTC.

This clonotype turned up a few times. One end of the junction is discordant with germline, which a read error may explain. The CDR3 region is CSARDPLAGGTVF. CDR3 DNA: TGCAGTGCTAGAGATCCGCTGGCGGGGGGTACGGTCTTC. The chain links TRBV20-1 to TRBJ2-1, with TRBD2 identical over 8 bases. This CDR3 has 13 residues. In germline, CDR1 is DFQATT, CDR2 SNEGSKA (reference sequence).

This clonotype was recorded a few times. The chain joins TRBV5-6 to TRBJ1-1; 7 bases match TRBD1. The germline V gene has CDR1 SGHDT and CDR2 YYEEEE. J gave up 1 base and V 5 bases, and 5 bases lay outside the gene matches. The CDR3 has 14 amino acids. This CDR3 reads CASRRGQENTEAFF. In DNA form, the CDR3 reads TGTGCCAGCAGGCGCGGACAGGAGAACACTGAAGCTTTCTTT.

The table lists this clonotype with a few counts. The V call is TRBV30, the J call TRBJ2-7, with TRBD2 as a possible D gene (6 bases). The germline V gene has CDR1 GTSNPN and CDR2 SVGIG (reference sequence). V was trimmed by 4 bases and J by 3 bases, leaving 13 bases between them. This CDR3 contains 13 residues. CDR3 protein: CAWTLGGLYEQYF. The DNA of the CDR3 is TGTGCCTGGACCTTGGGAGGTCTCTACGAGCAGTACTTC.

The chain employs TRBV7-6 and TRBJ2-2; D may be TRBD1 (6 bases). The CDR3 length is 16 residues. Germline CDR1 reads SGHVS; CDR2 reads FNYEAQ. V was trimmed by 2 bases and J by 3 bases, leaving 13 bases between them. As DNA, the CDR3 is TGTGCCAGCAGCTTAAGGCAGGGGCCTTACACCGGGGAGCTGTTTTTT. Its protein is CASSLRQGPYTGELFF.

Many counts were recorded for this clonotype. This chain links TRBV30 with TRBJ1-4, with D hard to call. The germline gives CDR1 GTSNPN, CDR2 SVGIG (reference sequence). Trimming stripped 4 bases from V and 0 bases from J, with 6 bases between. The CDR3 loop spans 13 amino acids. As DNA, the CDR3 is TGTGCCTGGAATAGGGCAACTAATGAAAAACTGTTTTTT. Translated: CAWNRATNEKLFF.

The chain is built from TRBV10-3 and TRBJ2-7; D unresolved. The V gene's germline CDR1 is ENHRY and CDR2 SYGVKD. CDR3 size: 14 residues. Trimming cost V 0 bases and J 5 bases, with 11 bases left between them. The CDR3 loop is CAISESQWTNEQYF. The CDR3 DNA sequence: TGTGCCATCAGTGAGTCTCAATGGACCAACGAGCAGTACTTC.

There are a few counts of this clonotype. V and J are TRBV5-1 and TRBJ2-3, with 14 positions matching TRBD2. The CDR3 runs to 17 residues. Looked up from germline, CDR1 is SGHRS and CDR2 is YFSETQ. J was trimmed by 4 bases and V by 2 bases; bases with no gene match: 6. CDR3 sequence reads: CASSLDRLAGGSDTQYF. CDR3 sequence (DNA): TGCGCCAGCAGCTTAGATAGACTAGCGGGAGGGTCAGATACGCAGTATTTT.

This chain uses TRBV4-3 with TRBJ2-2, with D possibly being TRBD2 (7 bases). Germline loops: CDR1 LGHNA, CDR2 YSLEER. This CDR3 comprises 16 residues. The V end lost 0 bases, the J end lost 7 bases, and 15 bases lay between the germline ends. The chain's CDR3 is CASSQEGGAAFGELFF. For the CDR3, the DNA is TGCGCCAGCAGCCAAGAAGGGGGGGCGGCATTCGGGGAGCTGTTTTTT.

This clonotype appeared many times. CDR3 bases: TGTGCCAGCAGCCGAGGGACAGGGATTACCTACGAGCAGTACTTC. It codes for CASSRGTGITYEQYF. The chain is built from TRBV14 and TRBJ2-7, with 9 nucleotides matching TRBD1. The V gene end was trimmed by 4 bases and the J gene end by 2 bases; junction bases not matched to a gene: 6. CDR1 is SGHDN, CDR2 FVKESK, per germline. The length of the CDR3 is 15 residues. Full variable domain (rest looked up from reference TRBV14 and TRBJ2-7): EAGVTQFPSHSVIEKGQTVTLRCDPISGHDNLYWYRRVMGKEIKFLLHFVKESKQDESGMPNNRFLAERTGGTYSTLKVQPAELEDSGVYFCASSRGTGITYEQYFGPGTRLTVT.

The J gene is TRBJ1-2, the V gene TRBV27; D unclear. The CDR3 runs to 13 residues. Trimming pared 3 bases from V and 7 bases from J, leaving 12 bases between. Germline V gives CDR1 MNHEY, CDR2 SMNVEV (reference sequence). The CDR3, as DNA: TGTGCCAGCAGTTTGGCCCCTGGACGTGGCTACACCTTC. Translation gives CASSLAPGRGYTF.

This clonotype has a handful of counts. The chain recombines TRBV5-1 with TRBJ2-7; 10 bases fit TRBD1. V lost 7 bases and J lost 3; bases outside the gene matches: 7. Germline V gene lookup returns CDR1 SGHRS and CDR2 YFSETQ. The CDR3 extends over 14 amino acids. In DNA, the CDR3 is TGCGCCAGCGCCACCGGGACAGGGGTCTACGAGCAGTACTTC. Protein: CASATGTGVYEQYF.

The CDR3 sequence is CAWSVAGLVYF. The CDR3 DNA is TGTGCCTGGAGTGTCGCGGGGCTAGTGTATTTT. The genes are TRBV30 and TRBJ2-3; a weak D match, TRBD2 (6 bases). CDR1 is GTSNPN and CDR2 is SVGIG in the germline V gene (reference sequence). This CDR3 spans 11 amino acids. V was pared by 0 bases and J by 14 bases, with 12 bases between. The full variable domain, with the rest looked up from reference TRBV30 and TRBJ2-3, is SQTIHQWPATLVQPVGSPLSLECTVEGTSNPNLYWYRQAAGRGLQLLFYSVGIGQISSEVPQNLSASRPQDRQFILSSKKLLLSDSGFYLCAWSVAGLVYFGPGTRLTVL.

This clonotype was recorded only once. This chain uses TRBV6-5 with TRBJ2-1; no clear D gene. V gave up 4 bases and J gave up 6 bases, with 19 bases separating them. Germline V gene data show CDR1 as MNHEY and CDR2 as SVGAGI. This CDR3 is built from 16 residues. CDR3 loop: CASSSPGGGSGNEQFF. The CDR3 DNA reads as TGTGCCAGCAGTTCCCCGGGCGGTGGATCTGGCAATGAGCAGTTCTTC.

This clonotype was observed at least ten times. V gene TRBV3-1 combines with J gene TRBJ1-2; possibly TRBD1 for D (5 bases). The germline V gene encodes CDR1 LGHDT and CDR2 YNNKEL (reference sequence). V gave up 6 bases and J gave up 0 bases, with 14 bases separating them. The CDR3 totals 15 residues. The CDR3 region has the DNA TGTGCCAGCAGTTCGGGGGTCGGAGCTAACTATGGCTACACCTTC. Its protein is CASSSGVGANYGYTF.

CDR3 sequence: CASSFLQGLDTEAFF. Here the CDR3 DNA reads TGTGCCAGCAGCTTCCTCCAGGGGTTAGACACTGAAGCTTTCTTT. The genes are TRBV11-3 and TRBJ1-1; TRBD1 is a possible D gene (6 bases). Trimming removed 3 bases from V and 3 bases from J, with 14 bases in between. The CDR3 runs 15 residues. Germline V gives CDR1 SGHNT, CDR2 YENEEA.

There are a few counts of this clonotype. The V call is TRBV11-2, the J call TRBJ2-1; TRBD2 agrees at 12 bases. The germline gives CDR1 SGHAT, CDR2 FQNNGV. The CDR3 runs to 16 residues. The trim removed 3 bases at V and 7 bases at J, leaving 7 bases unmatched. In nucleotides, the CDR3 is TGTGCCAGCAGCTTGTCTAGCGGGGGGGCCAGTAATGAGCAGTTCTTC. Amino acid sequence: CASSLSSGGASNEQFF.

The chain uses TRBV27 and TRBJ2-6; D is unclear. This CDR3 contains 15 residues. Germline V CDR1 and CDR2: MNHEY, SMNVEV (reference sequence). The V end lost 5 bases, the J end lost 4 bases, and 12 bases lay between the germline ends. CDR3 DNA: TGTGCCAGCAGTCCCCCGCCCACGGGGGCCAACGTCCTGACTTTC. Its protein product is CASSPPPTGANVLTF.

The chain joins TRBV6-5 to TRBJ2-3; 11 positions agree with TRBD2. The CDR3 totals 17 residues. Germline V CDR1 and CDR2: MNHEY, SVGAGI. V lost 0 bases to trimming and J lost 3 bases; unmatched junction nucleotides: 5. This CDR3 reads CASSYSVAGGPTDTQYF. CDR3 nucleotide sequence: TGTGCCAGCAGTTACTCTGTAGCGGGGGGGCCAACAGATACGCAGTATTTT.

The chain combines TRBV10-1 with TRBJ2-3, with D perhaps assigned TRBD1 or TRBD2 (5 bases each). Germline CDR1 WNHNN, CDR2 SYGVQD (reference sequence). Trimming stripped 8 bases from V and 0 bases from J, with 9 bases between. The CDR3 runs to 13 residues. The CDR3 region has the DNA TGCGCCAGCGGGGGAGCCAGCACAGATACGCAGTATTTT. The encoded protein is CASGGASTDTQYF.

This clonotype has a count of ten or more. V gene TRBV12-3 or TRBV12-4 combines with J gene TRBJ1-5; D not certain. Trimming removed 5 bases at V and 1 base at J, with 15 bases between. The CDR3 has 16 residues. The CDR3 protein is CASSPRWRLSNQPQHF. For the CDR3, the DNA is TGTGCCAGCAGTCCTAGGTGGAGGTTAAGCAATCAGCCCCAGCATTTT.

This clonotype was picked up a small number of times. CDR3 DNA sequence: TGTGCCAGCACCGACGCGAAGGGAAACACTGAAGCTTTCTTT. Translating gives CASTDAKGNTEAFF. V is TRBV2 and J is TRBJ1-1, with unresolved D. The V end lost 7 bases, the J end lost 2 bases, and 14 bases lay between the germline ends. CDR3 length: 14 amino acids. Germline values: CDR1 SNHLY, CDR2 FYNNEI.

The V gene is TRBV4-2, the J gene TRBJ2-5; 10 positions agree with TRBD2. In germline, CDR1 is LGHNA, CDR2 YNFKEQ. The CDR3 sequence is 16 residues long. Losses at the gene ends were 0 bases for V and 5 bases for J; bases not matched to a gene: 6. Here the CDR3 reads CASSQDAWTSGETQYF. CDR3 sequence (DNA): TGTGCCAGCAGCCAAGACGCGTGGACTAGCGGTGAGACCCAGTACTTC.

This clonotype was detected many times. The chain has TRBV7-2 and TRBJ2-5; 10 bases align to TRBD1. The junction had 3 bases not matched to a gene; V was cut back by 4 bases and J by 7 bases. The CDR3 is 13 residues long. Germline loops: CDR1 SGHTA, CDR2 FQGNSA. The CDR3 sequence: CASSWTGGRTQYF. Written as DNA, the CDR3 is TGTGCCAGCAGCTGGACAGGGGGACGGACCCAGTACTTC. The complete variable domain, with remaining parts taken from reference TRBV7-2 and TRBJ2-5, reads GAGVSQSPSNKVTEKGKDVELRCDPISGHTALYWYRQSLGQGLEFLIYFQGNSAPDKSGLPSDRFSAERTGGSVSTLTIQRTQQEDSAVYLCASSWTGGRTQYFGPGTRLLVL.

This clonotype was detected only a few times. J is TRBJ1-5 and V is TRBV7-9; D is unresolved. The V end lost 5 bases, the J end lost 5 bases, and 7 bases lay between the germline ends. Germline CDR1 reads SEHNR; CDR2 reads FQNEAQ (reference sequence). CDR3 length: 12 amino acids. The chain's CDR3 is CASSVVDQPQHF. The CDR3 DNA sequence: TGTGCCAGCAGCGTGGTAGATCAGCCCCAGCATTTT.

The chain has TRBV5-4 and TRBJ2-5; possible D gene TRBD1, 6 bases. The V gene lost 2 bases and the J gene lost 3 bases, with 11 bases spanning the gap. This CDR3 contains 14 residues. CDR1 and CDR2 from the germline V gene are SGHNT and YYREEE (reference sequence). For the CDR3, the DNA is TGTGCCAGCAGCTTTGGCGACAGGAAAGAGACCCAGTACTTC. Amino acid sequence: CASSFGDRKETQYF.